Presented here are 23 T cell receptor beta chains from one specimen sequenced in a study of memory CD4+ T cells and cytomegalovirus serostatus. Profiling relied on immunoSEQ multiplex PCR, and the TCRdb table lists in-frame clones only, not all of them. Of approximately 61,000 clones listed, around 82% are singletons. The sort gate was single viable CD3+CD4+CD8-CD45RO+ cells for memory CD4+ T cells. What was sequenced was memory CD4+ T cells from blood. The receptors shown here come from an adult in good health and CMV-seronegative. Some clones in this sample may be carry-over from other donors' samples.

This sequence joins TRBV7-9 and TRBJ1-2; 7 positions match TRBD1. J was trimmed by 2 bases and V by 5 bases; bases with no gene match: 8. Germline V gene sequence: CDR1 SEHNR, CDR2 FQNEAQ (reference sequence). The CDR3 sequence is 15 residues long. This CDR3 reads CASSVSTGRNYGYTF. The DNA for the CDR3 is TGTGCCAGCAGCGTATCGACAGGGCGGAACTATGGCTACACCTTC.

The CDR3 bases are TGTGCCAGCAAGGGGAGAGTATACGAGCAGTACTTC. Its protein product is CASKGRVYEQYF. The chain joins TRBV28 to TRBJ2-7, with D perhaps TRBD1 or TRBD2 (5 bases each). The germline gives CDR1 MDHEN, CDR2 SYDVKM. Trimming took off 7 bases at V and 4 bases at J, with 11 bases between the two ends. The CDR3 runs 12 residues.

This sequence joins TRBV30 and TRBJ1-3; a possible D gene is TRBD1 (5 bases). The CDR3 is made up of 15 amino acids. Deletions cut 4 bases from V and 0 bases from J, with 13 bases between. Per the germline V gene, CDR1 is GTSNPN and CDR2 is SVGIG (reference sequence). The CDR3 spells CAWNKGRLSGNTIYF. CDR3 DNA sequence: TGTGCCTGGAATAAGGGGCGCCTCTCTGGAAACACCATATATTTT.

The table lists this clone with a count of one. The chain's CDR3 is CASSGTSGGWETQYF. The CDR3, as DNA: TGTGCCAGCAGCGGGACTAGCGGGGGGTGGGAGACCCAGTACTTC. The gene calls are TRBV7-6 and TRBJ2-5, with 15 bases identical to TRBD2. The CDR3 covers 15 residues. Trimming took 5 bases from V and 5 from J; bases not matched to a gene: 3. Looked up from germline, CDR1 is SGHVS and CDR2 is FNYEAQ.

V gene TRBV7-9 combines with J gene TRBJ2-7; TRBD2 might be the D (6 bases). Trimming took 5 bases from V and 2 from J, leaving 25 bases between them. The germline V gene encodes CDR1 SEHNR and CDR2 FQNEAQ (reference sequence). The CDR3 spans 18 residues. The CDR3 DNA reads TGTGCCAGCAGCCTATGGGGGGACCATTCGACAGCCCCCTACGAGCAGTACTTC. Protein: CASSLWGDHSTAPYEQYF.

About this clone itself: An end of the junction does not agree with germline; a read error may underlie this. The V call is TRBV6-1, the J call TRBJ2-7; a possible D gene is TRBD1 (6 bases). This CDR3 has 17 residues. Looked up from germline, CDR1 is MNHNS and CDR2 is SASEGT. CDR3 region: CASSKATPQGSSYEQYF. The CDR3, as DNA: TGTGCCAGCAGTAAAGCAACTCCACAGGGCAGCTCCTACGAGCAGTACTTC.

The chain links TRBV2 to TRBJ2-5, with TRBD2 identical over 10 bases. The CDR3 spans 14 residues. CDR1 is SNHLY and CDR2 is FYNNEI in the germline V gene. The V segment lost 2 bases and the J segment 9 bases; nucleotides outside the gene matches: 6. The DNA of the CDR3 is TGTGCCAGCAGTGAAAGGCTAGCGGGGGAGCCCCAGTACTTC. Residues: CASSERLAGEPQYF.

This clone was found once. Here the CDR3 reads CASSGSEGGGLGELFF. The CDR3 DNA reads as TGTGCCAGCAGTGGGTCGGAGGGGGGCGGCTTGGGGGAGCTGTTTTTT. The chain recombines TRBV28 with TRBJ2-2, with D perhaps assigned TRBD1 or TRBD2 (6 bases each). CDR3 length: 16 residues. V lost 5 bases and J lost 8, with 21 bases in between. The V gene's germline CDR1 is MDHEN and CDR2 SYDVKM.

V gene TRBV7-9 combines with J gene TRBJ2-3; 13 nucleotides align to TRBD2. The CDR3 length is 16 residues. V was pared by 4 bases and J by 4 bases, with 5 bases of the junction left unmatched. Germline CDR1 SEHNR, CDR2 FQNEAQ (reference sequence). CDR3 bases: TGTGCCAGCAGCTCCCGGACTAGCGGGGGAGCAGATACGCAGTATTTT. Translating it yields CASSSRTSGGADTQYF. Full variable domain (remainder filled in from reference TRBV7-9 and TRBJ2-3): DTGVSQNPRHKITKRGQNVTFRCDPISEHNRLYWYRQTLGQGPEFLTYFQNEAQLEKSRLLSDRFSAERPKGSFSTLEIQRTEQGDSAMYLCASSSRTSGGADTQYFGPGTRLTVL.

On this clone itself: The same CDR3 arises from other DNA sequences in this sample as well. V gene TRBV7-9 combines with J gene TRBJ2-7; D gene ambiguous. CDR3 length: 13 residues. Trimming pared 1 base from V and 5 bases from J, leaving 9 bases between. CDR1 SEHNR and CDR2 FQNEAQ come from the germline V gene (reference sequence). CDR3 sequence reads: CASSLDGGDEQYF. The CDR3, as DNA: TGTGCCAGCAGCTTAGATGGTGGGGACGAGCAGTACTTC.

The V call is TRBV6-5, the J call TRBJ2-7, with D possibly TRBD2 on 5 matching bases. The V and J ends lost 6 bases and 7 bases respectively, with 19 bases between them. In germline, CDR1 is MNHEY, CDR2 SVGAGI. The CDR3 contains 14 residues. CDR3 region: CASRPGYLTSEQYF. The CDR3 DNA reads as TGTGCCAGCAGACCGGGGTACTTAACGAGTGAGCAGTACTTC.

This clone was picked up one time. The chain's CDR3 is CASSVGTGAYNEQFF. In nucleotides, the CDR3 is TGTGCCAGCAGCGTAGGAACAGGGGCCTACAATGAGCAGTTCTTC. The chain links TRBV9 to TRBJ2-1; 7 nucleotides match TRBD1. The CDR3 has 15 residues. Germline CDR1 and CDR2: SGDLS and YYNGEE. With 0 bases clipped from V and 2 bases from J, the junction kept 2 bases outside the gene matches. Drawing the rest from reference TRBV9 and TRBJ2-1, the complete variable domain is DSGVTQTPKHLITATGQRVTLRCSPRSGDLSVYWYQQSLDQGLQFLIQYYNGEERAKGNILERFSAQQFPDLHSELNLSSLELGDSALYFCASSVGTGAYNEQFFGPGTRLTVL.

V is TRBV2 and J is TRBJ2-5; 8 bases align to TRBD2. This CDR3 is built from 15 residues. The V segment lost 4 bases and the J segment 3 bases; nucleotides outside the gene matches: 7. Germline CDR1 is SNHLY and CDR2 is FYNNEI. CDR3: CASSGVGGGKETQYF. The CDR3 DNA is TGTGCCAGCAGTGGAGTCGGGGGGGGCAAAGAGACCCAGTACTTC.

The chain employs TRBV27 and TRBJ2-6; TRBD2 matches at 12 bases. V lost 0 bases to trimming and J lost 4 bases; unmatched junction nucleotides: 7. Germline V gene lookup returns CDR1 MNHEY and CDR2 SMNVEV (reference sequence). The CDR3 sequence is 19 residues long. CDR3 loop: CASSLSLAGGPQGANVLTF. For the CDR3, the DNA is TGTGCCAGCAGTTTATCCCTAGCGGGAGGGCCGCAGGGGGCCAACGTCCTGACTTTC.

The gene calls are TRBV4-1 and TRBJ2-1; D might be TRBD1 or TRBD2, each matching 5 bases. The CDR3 spans 16 residues. V lost 0 bases to trimming and J lost 6 bases, with 15 bases between them. CDR1 and CDR2 (germline): MGHRA, YSYEKL. The CDR3 protein is CASSQDWGWRPNEQFF. In DNA, the CDR3 is TGCGCCAGCAGCCAAGATTGGGGGTGGAGGCCCAATGAGCAGTTCTTC.

J is TRBJ2-7 and V is TRBV28; TRBD2 matches at 8 bases. J was trimmed by 3 bases and V by 2 bases; bases with no gene match: 3. The CDR3 spans 14 residues. Germline CDR1 and CDR2: MDHEN and SYDVKM. CDR3 amino acids: CASSLGLAGYEQYF. The DNA of the CDR3 is TGTGCCAGCAGTTTAGGGCTAGCGGGCTACGAGCAGTACTTC.

The chain joins TRBV6-4 to TRBJ1-1; D not resolved. The CDR3 loop spans 13 amino acids. Per the germline V gene, CDR1 is MRHNA and CDR2 is SNTAGT. The V end lost 4 bases, the J end lost 1 base, and 7 bases lay between the germline ends. The chain's CDR3 is CASSATRNTEAFF. CDR3 in DNA: TGTGCCAGCAGTGCCACAAGGAACACTGAAGCTTTCTTT.

The genes are TRBV6-6 and TRBJ2-7; no reliable D call. The germline CDR1 and CDR2 sequences are MNHNY and SVGAGI (reference sequence). The CDR3 runs 14 residues. V was trimmed by 4 bases and J by 2 bases, leaving 12 bases between them. The CDR3 DNA reads TGTGCCAGCAGTTGGGCCTCTCGCCCCTACGAGCAGTACTTC. It translates to CASSWASRPYEQYF.

J is TRBJ1-3 and V is TRBV7-6, with a possible D match to TRBD1 (6 bases). Trimming removed 3 bases at V and 4 bases at J, with 16 bases between. This CDR3 is 16 amino acids long. CDR1 and CDR2 (germline): SGHVS, FNYEAQ. The CDR3 DNA is TGTGCCAGCAGCTTGGGGTCCACAGGGAGGGGAAACACCATATATTTT. Translated, it gives CASSLGSTGRGNTIYF.

A single count supports this clone. This sequence joins TRBV18 and TRBJ1-2, with 9 bases that match TRBD1. The CDR3 runs to 14 residues. CDR1 is KGHSH and CDR2 is LQKENI in the germline V gene. The CDR3 is CASHGGTGNYGYTF. Written as DNA, the CDR3 is TGTGCAAGCCACGGGGGGACAGGGAACTATGGCTACACCTTC.

The V gene is TRBV15, the J gene TRBJ1-3, with D unclear. The CDR3 runs 16 residues. Germline assignment: CDR1 LNHNV and CDR2 YYDKDF (reference sequence). Trimming pared 6 bases from V and 2 bases from J, leaving 17 bases between. DNA of the CDR3: TGTGCCACCAGTCCCAGTCCGGGAGTTACTGGAAACACCATATATTTT. Amino acids: CATSPSPGVTGNTIYF.

V gene TRBV2 combines with J gene TRBJ1-6, with D maybe TRBD1 (5 bases). The germline V and J ends were trimmed by 7 bases and 9 bases, with 19 bases remaining between them. Per germline, CDR1 SNHLY and CDR2 FYNNEI. CDR3 length: 15 residues. CDR3 loop: CASTLGGSGGSPLHF. The CDR3 DNA reads as TGTGCCAGCACTTTGGGGGGGTCAGGTGGTTCACCCCTCCACTTT.

CDR3 bases: TGTGCCACCAGCGTTCACCGGGGGGCTAGCGGGGTCACCTCCTACGAGCAGTACTTC. As protein: CATSVHRGASGVTSYEQYF. The gene calls are TRBV15 and TRBJ2-7, with 9 bases aligning to TRBD2. Per germline, CDR1 LNHNV and CDR2 YYDKDF (reference sequence). Losses at the gene ends were 5 bases for V and 0 bases for J; bases not matched to a gene: 17. This CDR3 is 19 amino acids long.